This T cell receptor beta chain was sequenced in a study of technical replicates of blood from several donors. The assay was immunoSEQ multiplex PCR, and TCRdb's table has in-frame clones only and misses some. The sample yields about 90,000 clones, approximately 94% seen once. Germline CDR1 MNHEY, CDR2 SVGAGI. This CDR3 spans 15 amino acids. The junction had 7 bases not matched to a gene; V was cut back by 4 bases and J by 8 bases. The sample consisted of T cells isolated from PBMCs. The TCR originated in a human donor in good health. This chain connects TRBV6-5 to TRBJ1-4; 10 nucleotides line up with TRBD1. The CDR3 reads CASSSTGTGVEKLFF. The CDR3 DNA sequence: TGTGCCAGCAGTTCAACTGGGACAGGGGTCGAAAAACTGTTTTTT.